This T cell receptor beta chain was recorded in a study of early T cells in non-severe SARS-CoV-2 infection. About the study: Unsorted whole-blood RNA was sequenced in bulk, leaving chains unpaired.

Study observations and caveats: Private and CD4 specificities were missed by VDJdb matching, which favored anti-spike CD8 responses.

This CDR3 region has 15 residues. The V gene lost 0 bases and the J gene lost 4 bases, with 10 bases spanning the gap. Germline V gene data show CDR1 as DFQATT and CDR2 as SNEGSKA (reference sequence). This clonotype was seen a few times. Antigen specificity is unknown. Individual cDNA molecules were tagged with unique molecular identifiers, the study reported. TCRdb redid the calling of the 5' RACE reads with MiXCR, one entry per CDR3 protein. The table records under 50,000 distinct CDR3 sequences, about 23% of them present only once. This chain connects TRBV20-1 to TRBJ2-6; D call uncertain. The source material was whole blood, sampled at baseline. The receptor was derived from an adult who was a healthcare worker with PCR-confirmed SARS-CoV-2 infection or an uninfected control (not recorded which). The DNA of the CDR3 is TGCAGTGCTAGAGATACCCTCGCGGGGGCCAACGTCCTGACTTTC. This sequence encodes CSARDTLAGANVLTF.